The rows below give T cell receptor beta chains drawn from one sample of a study of cytotoxic CD8 clonotypes in ibrutinib-treated CLL. Generated by immunoSEQ multiplex PCR, the TCRdb table keeps only in-frame clones and is missing some. The table includes about 120,000 clones, approximately 58% detected once. The sequences come from PBMCs, collected after 24 months of ibrutinib treatment. The receptor set was obtained from a human donor with chronic lymphocytic leukemia. CDR3s include the opening cysteine and the closing phenylalanine or tryptophan. A D gene is named only where the DNA matches it firmly. A row's size may be missing; if present it is once, few, many or a size class.

- | TRBJ2-3 | 16 | - | TRBV7-2 | CASSLGRSGRTDTQYF | TGTGCCAGCAGCTTAGGTAGGAGTGGGCGGACAGATACGCAGTATTTT
- | TRBJ2-7 | 13 | few | TRBV6-5 | CASSYEGDYEQYF | TGTGCCAGCAGTTACGAAGGAGACTACGAGCAGTACTTC
- | TRBJ2-7 | 13 | few | TRBV6-1 | CASSRMETDEQYF | TGTGCCAGCAGCAGGATGGAGACAGACGAGCAGTACTTC
- | TRBJ2-2 | 15 | - | TRBV29-1 | CSARGSYEFSGELFF | TGCAGCGCCCGAGGTTCCTACGAGTTTTCCGGGGAGCTGTTTTTT
TRBD2 | TRBJ2-3 | 14 | - | TRBV7-2 | CASSWQRGGDTQYF | TGTGCCAGCAGCTGGCAGCGGGGAGGAGATACGCAGTATTTT
- | TRBJ1-6 | 18 | - | TRBV28 | CASSPRGELSSYNSPLHF | TGTGCCAGCAGTCCCCGTGGAGAATTAAGCTCCTATAATTCACCCCTCCACTTT
TRBD1 | TRBJ2-3 | 14 | - | TRBV4-1 | CASSRQGWPDTQYF | TGCGCCAGCAGCCGACAGGGGTGGCCAGATACGCAGTATTTT
TRBD1 | TRBJ2-7 | 14 | once | TRBV6-6 | CASSRTGSSYEQYF | TGTGCCAGCAGTCGGACAGGGAGCTCCTACGAGCAGTACTTC
TRBD1 | TRBJ1-1 | 14 | few | TRBV2 | CASSDEGQGAEAFF | TGTGCCAGCAGCGACGAGGGACAGGGCGCTGAAGCTTTCTTT
- | TRBJ2-2 | 13 | - | TRBV18 | CASSPLNTGELFF | TGTGCCAGCTCACCTTTGAACACCGGGGAGCTGTTTTTT
- | TRBJ2-1 | 9 | - | TRBV9 | CASSPEQFF | TGTGCCAGCAGCCCCGAGCAGTTCTTC
TRBD1 | TRBJ1-5 | 14 | few | TRBV6-1 | CASSDGTGHQPQHF | TGTGCCAGCAGTGATGGGACAGGGCATCAGCCCCAGCATTTT
- | TRBJ1-1 | 14 | - | TRBV2 | CASSTDRLNTEAFF | TGTGCCAGCAGCACCGACAGGTTGAACACTGAAGCTTTCTTT
- | TRBJ2-7 | 16 | - | TRBV5-1 | CASSLGPRGSSYEQYF | TGCGCCAGCAGCTTGGGTCCAAGGGGAAGTTCCTACGAGCAGTACTTC
TRBD1 | TRBJ1-1 | 14 | - | TRBV5-1 | CASSLEDRFPEAFF | TGCGCCAGCAGCTTGGAGGACAGGTTCCCTGAAGCTTTCTTT
TRBD2 | TRBJ2-1 | 16 | - | TRBV15 | CATSRGEGRTYNEQFF | TGTGCCACCAGCAGAGGGGAGGGTCGTACCTACAATGAGCAGTTCTTC
TRBD1 | TRBJ2-1 | 16 | few | TRBV5-5 | CASSLGAGTAANEQFF | TGTGCCAGCAGCTTGGGGGCCGGGACAGCAGCCAATGAGCAGTTCTTC
TRBD1 | TRBJ1-2 | 14 | - | TRBV18 | CASSLTGESGGYTF | TGTGCCAGCTCGCTGACAGGGGAGAGCGGTGGCTACACCTTC
- | TRBJ1-4 | 15 | - | TRBV11-3 | CASSLDGATNEKLFF | TGTGCCAGCAGCTTAGATGGCGCAACTAATGAAAAACTGTTTTTT
TRBD2 | TRBJ2-1 | 18 | - | TRBV7-7 | CASSPTSGGAQIQHEQFF | TGTGCCAGCAGCCCGACTAGCGGGGGGGCCCAGATCCAGCATGAGCAGTTCTTC
- | TRBJ2-7 | 14 | - | TRBV5-1 | CASSRQGLSYEQYF | TGCGCCAGCAGCCGCCAGGGGCTATCCTACGAGCAGTACTTC
TRBD1 | TRBJ2-4 | 16 | - | TRBV6-6 | CAGARGQGIAGNIQYF | TGTGCCGGTGCGAGGGGACAGGGAATAGCGGGAAACATTCAGTACTTC
- | TRBJ1-4 | 14 | - | TRBV28 | CASSRRGTDEKLFF | TGTGCCAGCAGTCGAAGAGGGACGGATGAAAAACTGTTTTTT
- | TRBJ1-2 | 14 | - | TRBV7-2 | CASSSRDKYYGYTF | TGTGCCAGCAGCTCACGCGACAAGTACTATGGCTACACCTTC
TRBD1 | TRBJ2-7 | 16 | - | TRBV10-3 | CAISALGQGVSYEQYF | TGTGCCATCAGTGCCCTGGGACAGGGGGTCTCCTACGAGCAGTACTTC
TRBD1 | TRBJ2-7 | 12 | - | TRBV29-1 | CSVVDRPYEQYF | TGCAGCGTTGTGGACAGGCCCTACGAGCAGTACTTC
- | TRBJ1-1 | 13 | few | TRBV28 | CVVWGALNTEAFF | TGTGTCGTCTGGGGGGCCTTGAACACTGAAGCTTTCTTT
- | TRBJ1-1 | 14 | - | TRBV4-3 | CASSRTQGDTEAFF | TGCGCCAGCAGCCGAACACAGGGAGACACTGAAGCTTTCTTT